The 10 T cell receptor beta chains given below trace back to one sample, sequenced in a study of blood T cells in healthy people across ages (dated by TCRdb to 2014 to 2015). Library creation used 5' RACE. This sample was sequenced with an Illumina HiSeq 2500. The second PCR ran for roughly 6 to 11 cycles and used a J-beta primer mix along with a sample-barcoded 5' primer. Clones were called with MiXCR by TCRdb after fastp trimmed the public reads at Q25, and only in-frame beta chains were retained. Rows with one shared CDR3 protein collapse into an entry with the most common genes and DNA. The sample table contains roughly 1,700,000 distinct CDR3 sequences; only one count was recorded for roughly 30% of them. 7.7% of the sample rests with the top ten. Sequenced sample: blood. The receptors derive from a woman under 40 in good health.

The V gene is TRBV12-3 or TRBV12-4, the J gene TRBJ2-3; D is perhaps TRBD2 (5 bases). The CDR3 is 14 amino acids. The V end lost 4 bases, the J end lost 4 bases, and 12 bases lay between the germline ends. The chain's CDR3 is CASSYGVSADTQYF. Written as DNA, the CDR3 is TGTGCCAGCAGTTACGGGGTGAGCGCAGATACGCAGTATTTT.

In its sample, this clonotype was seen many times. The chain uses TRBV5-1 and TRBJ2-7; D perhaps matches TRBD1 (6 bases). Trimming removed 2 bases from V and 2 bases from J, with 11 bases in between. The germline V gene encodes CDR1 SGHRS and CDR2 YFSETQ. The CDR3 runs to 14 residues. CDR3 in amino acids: CASSLDRIAYEQYF. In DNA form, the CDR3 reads TGCGCCAGCAGCTTAGACAGGATCGCCTACGAGCAGTACTTC.

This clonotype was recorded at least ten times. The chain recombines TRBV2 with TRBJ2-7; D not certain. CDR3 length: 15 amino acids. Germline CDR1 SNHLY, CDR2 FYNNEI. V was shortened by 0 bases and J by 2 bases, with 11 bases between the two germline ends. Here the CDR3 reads CASSEAFSAAYEQYF. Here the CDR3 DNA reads TGTGCCAGCAGTGAAGCGTTCAGTGCCGCCTACGAGCAGTACTTC.

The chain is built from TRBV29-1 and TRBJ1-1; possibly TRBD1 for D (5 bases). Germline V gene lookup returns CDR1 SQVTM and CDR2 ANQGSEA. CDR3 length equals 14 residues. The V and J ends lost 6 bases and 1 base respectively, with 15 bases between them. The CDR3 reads CSVRGGLGNTEAFF. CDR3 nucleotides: TGCAGCGTCCGCGGGGGTCTGGGGAACACTGAAGCTTTCTTT.

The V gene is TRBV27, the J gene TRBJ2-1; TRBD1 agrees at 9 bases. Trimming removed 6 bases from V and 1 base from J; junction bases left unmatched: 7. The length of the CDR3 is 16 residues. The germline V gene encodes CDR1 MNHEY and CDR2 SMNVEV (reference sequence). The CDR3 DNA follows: TGTGCCAGCAGGGCGGGGACAGGGACTTCCTACAATGAGCAGTTCTTC. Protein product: CASRAGTGTSYNEQFF.

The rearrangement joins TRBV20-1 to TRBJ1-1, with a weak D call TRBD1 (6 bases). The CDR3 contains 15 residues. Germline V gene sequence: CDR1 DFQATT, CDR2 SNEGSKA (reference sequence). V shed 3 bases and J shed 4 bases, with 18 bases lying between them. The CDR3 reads CSASNSAGASTEAFF. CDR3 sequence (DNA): TGCAGTGCTAGTAATTCAGCGGGGGCAAGCACTGAAGCTTTCTTT.

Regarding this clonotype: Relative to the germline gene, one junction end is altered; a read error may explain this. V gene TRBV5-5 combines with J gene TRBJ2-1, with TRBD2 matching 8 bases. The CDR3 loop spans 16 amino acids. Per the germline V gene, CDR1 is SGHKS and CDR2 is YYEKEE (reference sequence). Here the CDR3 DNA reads TGTGCCAGCAGCGGGGTAGCGGGATCCCCCTACAATGGGCAGTTCTTC. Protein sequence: CASSGVAGSPYNGQFF.

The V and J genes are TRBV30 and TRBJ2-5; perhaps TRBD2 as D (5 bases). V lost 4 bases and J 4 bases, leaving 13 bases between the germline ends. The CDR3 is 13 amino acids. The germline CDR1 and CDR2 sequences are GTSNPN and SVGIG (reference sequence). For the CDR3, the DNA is TGTGCCTGGAAGGTGGGCGGAGGAGAGACCCAGTACTTC. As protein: CAWKVGGGETQYF.

The CDR3 loop is CASILRTSGNNEQFF. The CDR3 nucleotides read TGCGCCAGCATCCTCCGGACTAGCGGGAACAATGAGCAGTTCTTC. The chain employs TRBV5-1 and TRBJ2-1, with 12 bases aligning to TRBD2. V was pared by 6 bases and J by 5 bases, with 6 bases of the junction left unmatched. The CDR3 has 15 residues. Germline V gene sequence: CDR1 SGHRS, CDR2 YFSETQ.

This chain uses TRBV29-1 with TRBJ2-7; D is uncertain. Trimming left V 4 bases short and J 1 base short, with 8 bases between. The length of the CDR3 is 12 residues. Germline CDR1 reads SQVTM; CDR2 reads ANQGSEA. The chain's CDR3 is CSVVTTSYEQYF. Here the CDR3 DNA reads TGCAGCGTTGTTACGACTTCCTACGAGCAGTACTTC.